A single sample gave rise to the 7 T cell receptor beta chains below, sequenced in a study of cytomegalovirus exposure and HLA in healthy donors. With 60 Vbeta and 13 Jbeta primers, the PCR was carried out. Profiled with immunoSEQ multiplex PCR; TCRdb holds only in-frame clones, not every one. Of some 150,000 clones detected, over 60% appear once; the ten largest clones hold roughly 3%. The sequenced sample consisted of PBMCs. The receptors come from a woman in her thirties in good health and CMV-seronegative.

The V call is TRBV28, the J call TRBJ1-4; 8 bases align to TRBD1. Germline V lookup: CDR1 MDHEN, CDR2 SYDVKM. This CDR3 region has 14 residues. Trimming took 8 bases from V and 7 from J; bases not matched to a gene: 9. The CDR3 nucleotides read TGTGCCAGCCTAAGGACAGGGTCGATTGAAAAACTGTTTTTT. This sequence encodes CASLRTGSIEKLFF.

The chain has TRBV2 and TRBJ1-1; a weak D match, TRBD1 (5 bases). The germline V gene has CDR1 SNHLY and CDR2 FYNNEI. Trimming stripped 4 bases from V and 3 bases from J, with 15 bases between. The CDR3 is 15 amino acids. The CDR3 nucleotides read TGTGCCAGCAGTGGGGTCTTTAGGGGTGACACTGAAGCTTTCTTT. Amino acid sequence: CASSGVFRGDTEAFF.

CDR3 in DNA: TGCGCCAGCAGCTTGGGACAGGGCACAATAACCACCTACGAGCAGTACTTC. It specifies CASSLGQGTITTYEQYF. The rearrangement joins TRBV5-1 to TRBJ2-7; 7 positions agree with TRBD1. CDR1 is SGHRS, CDR2 YFSETQ, per germline. V lost 0 bases to trimming and J lost 2 bases; unmatched junction nucleotides: 11. The CDR3 is made up of 17 amino acids.

The genes are TRBV6-6 and TRBJ1-5; 10 nucleotides agree with TRBD1. The CDR3 extends over 13 amino acids. Germline V gene lookup returns CDR1 MNHNY and CDR2 SVGAGI (reference sequence). Losses at the gene ends were 7 bases for V and 7 bases for J; bases not matched to a gene: 4. Here the CDR3 reads CASTRDRGQPQHF. As DNA, the CDR3 is TGTGCCAGCACCAGGGACAGGGGCCAGCCCCAGCATTTT.

This clone was recorded a few times. The V call is TRBV7-2, the J call TRBJ1-4; D not resolved. Germline-derived CDR1 and CDR2 are SGHTA and FQGNSA. CDR3 size: 14 residues. V was shortened by 3 bases and J by 5 bases, with 10 bases between the two germline ends. CDR3 region: CASSLQSRNEKLFF. CDR3 DNA: TGTGCCAGCAGCTTGCAAAGCCGGAATGAAAAACTGTTTTTT. Drawing the rest from reference TRBV7-2 and TRBJ1-4, the complete variable domain is GAGVSQSPSNKVTEKGKDVELRCDPISGHTALYWYRQSLGQGLEFLIYFQGNSAPDKSGLPSDRFSAERTGGSVSTLTIQRTQQEDSAVYLCASSLQSRNEKLFFGSGTQLSVL.

This clone was recorded once. V usage is TRBV9 and J usage is TRBJ1-5, with D maybe TRBD1 (5 bases). Trimming took off 0 bases at V and 9 bases at J, with 13 bases between the two ends. The CDR3 extends over 14 amino acids. Germline CDR1 and CDR2: SGDLS and YYNGEE. DNA of the CDR3: TGTGCCAGCAGCGTAGACCCCGATGGGGCGCCCCAGCATTTT. It specifies CASSVDPDGAPQHF.

The J gene is TRBJ1-6, the V gene TRBV7-2; D unresolved. Germline CDR1 SGHTA, CDR2 FQGNSA. Trimming shortened V by 2 bases and J by 6 bases, and 14 bases separated the two germline ends. The length of the CDR3 is 16 residues. The CDR3 protein is CASSLNAVISNSPLHF. In DNA form, the CDR3 reads TGTGCCAGCAGCTTAAATGCGGTGATTAGTAATTCACCCCTCCACTTT.